The 8 T cell receptor beta chains below come from one sample, sequenced in a study of beta chain features in type 1 diabetes. No antigens are known for them. Findings and limits, study-wide: There was a moderate but significant shortening of TCRB CDR3s in all four CD4+ subsets of Type 1 diabetes patients.

Expressed TCRB transcripts were sequenced, since all the RNA that had been isolated was reverse transcribed. Profiled with immunoSEQ multiplex PCR; TCRdb holds only in-frame clones, not every one. The sample carries over 200,000 clones, roughly 10% recorded once. Specimen: naive CD4+ T cells from blood. Receptors originate from a young man with type 1 diabetes.

The J gene is TRBJ2-2, the V gene TRBV20-1; D is uncertain. This CDR3 is built from 11 residues. Germline V gives CDR1 DFQATT, CDR2 SNEGSKA (reference sequence). The V and J ends lost 7 bases and 8 bases respectively, with 11 bases between them. This CDR3 reads CSVNSRGELFF. The CDR3 nucleotides are TGCAGTGTTAACAGCAGGGGGGAGCTGTTTTTT.

This sequence joins TRBV7-2 and TRBJ1-5, with unresolved D. V was clipped by 5 bases and J by 6 bases, with 8 bases between them. This CDR3 contains 12 residues. Germline assignment: CDR1 SGHTA and CDR2 FQGNSA. Here the CDR3 reads CASSTSGQPQHF. In nucleotides, the CDR3 is TGTGCCAGCAGCACTAGCGGTCAGCCCCAGCATTTT.

Only a few counts were recorded for this clone. For the CDR3, the DNA is TGTGCCATCAAGGGTCGCGGGACTTATGAGCAGTTCTTC. Translating it yields CAIKGRGTYEQFF. This chain joins TRBV10-3 and TRBJ2-1, with D perhaps TRBD2 (6 bases). Germline-derived CDR1 and CDR2 are ENHRY and SYGVKD. The CDR3 is 13 residues long. Trimming removed 7 bases at V and 8 bases at J, with 15 bases between.

The gene calls are TRBV7-2 and TRBJ1-3; 9 nucleotides agree with TRBD1. The CDR3 extends over 15 amino acids. Germline trimming cut 5 bases from V and 7 bases from J; bases unmatched to any gene: 9. Germline V lookup: CDR1 SGHTA, CDR2 FQGNSA. In nucleotides, the CDR3 is TGTGCCAGCAGCCCTGGGACAGGGTTCGGGAACACCATATATTTT. Its translation: CASSPGTGFGNTIYF.

This clone showed up just a few times. The J gene is TRBJ2-1, the V gene TRBV9; a possible D gene is TRBD2 (6 bases). Germline CDR1 is SGDLS and CDR2 is YYNGEE. This CDR3 contains 15 residues. The ends were cut back, 4 bases at V and 2 bases at J, with 13 bases in the middle. The CDR3 DNA reads as TGTGCCAGCAGCTCAGCGGAGGGGCCCTACAATGAGCAGTTCTTC. Encoded protein: CASSSAEGPYNEQFF.

This clone has more than one count but fewer than ten. The chain links TRBV29-1 to TRBJ2-7; 8 positions match TRBD1. CDR3 length: 12 amino acids. Trimming at V came to 6 bases and at J to 6 bases, leaving 7 bases not matched to a gene. CDR1 SQVTM and CDR2 ANQGSEA come from the germline V gene. CDR3 bases: TGCAGCGTCGGACAGGGTGGAAGCGAGCAGTACTTC. Translated, it gives CSVGQGGSEQYF.

CDR3 sequence (DNA): TGTGCCAGCAGCTACGGCTACAATGAGCAGTTCTTC. This encodes CASSYGYNEQFF. The rearrangement uses TRBV28 and TRBJ2-1, with unresolved D. The CDR3 is 12 residues long. CDR1 is MDHEN, CDR2 SYDVKM, per germline. With 6 bases removed from V and 3 bases from J, the gap between germline ends came to 6 bases.

Regarding this clone: Other DNA sequences in this specimen translate into the identical CDR3. The chain has TRBV2 and TRBJ2-7; no reliable D call. The CDR3 totals 11 residues. CDR1 is SNHLY, CDR2 FYNNEI, per germline. Trimming left V 5 bases short and J 9 bases short, with 11 bases between. CDR3 DNA: TGTGCCAGCAGTCTGACCCTAGGGCAGTACTTC. It is translated as CASSLTLGQYF.